Listed below are T cell receptor beta chains from one sample, sequenced in a study of PD-1 blockade in classical Hodgkin lymphoma. Sequencing used immunoSEQ multiplex PCR; TCRdb keeps in-frame clones, though not all of them. The sample has approximately 14,000 clones; 83% are singletons. The material sequenced was peripheral blood mononuclear cells (PBMCs), taken before the second cycle of nivolumab. The receptors here all came from a human donor with classical Hodgkin lymphoma. The CDR3 runs from the conserved cysteine through the conserved F or W. D genes are given only for firm matches. A clone size is listed for some rows: how often the clone was seen (once, few, many), or a class if it is expanded.

j_call	d_call	v_call	clone_size	cdr3_aa	cdr3_nt
TRBJ1-2	NA	TRBV6-6	few	CASSYGDRGNYGYTF	TGTGCCAGCAGTTACGGGGACCGGGGGAACTATGGCTACACCTTC
TRBJ2-3	NA	TRBV20-1	NA	CSALQESTQYF	TGCAGTGCTCTCCAGGAAAGTACGCAGTATTTT
TRBJ2-5	TRBD1	TRBV4-1	once	CASSQDNRGSVETQYF	TGCGCCAGCAGCCAAGATAACAGGGGATCGGTGGAGACCCAGTACTTC
TRBJ2-7	TRBD1	TRBV7-2	NA	CASSLGQGNEQYF	TGTGCCAGCAGCTTAGGACAGGGTAACGAGCAGTACTTC
TRBJ1-1	NA	TRBV19	NA	CASSIAVNTEAFF	TGTGCCAGTAGTATTGCAGTGAACACTGAAGCTTTCTTT
TRBJ2-2	NA	TRBV20-1	NA	CSAPGTGELFF	TGCAGTGCTCCGGGCACCGGGGAGCTGTTTTTT
TRBJ2-6	NA	TRBV4-3	once	CASSQVGGRGANVLTF	TGCGCCAGCAGCCAAGTGGGGGGGCGTGGGGCCAACGTCCTGACTTTC
TRBJ2-5	NA	TRBV9	NA	CASSVGGQETQYF	TGTGCCAGCAGCGTAGGTGGGCAAGAGACCCAGTACTTC
TRBJ2-7	NA	TRBV11-2	NA	CASSWAGNYEQYF	TGTGCCAGCAGCTGGGCCGGCAACTACGAGCAGTACTTC
TRBJ1-3	NA	TRBV18	NA	CARRQSSGNTIYF	TGTGCCAGACGGCAGAGCTCTGGAAACACCATATATTTT
TRBJ2-7	TRBD2	TRBV7-2	once	CASSLRASGGGQYF	TGTGCCAGCAGCTTAAGGGCTAGCGGGGGAGGGCAGTACTTC
TRBJ1-2	NA	TRBV28	NA	CASSFPGIHGYTF	TGTGCCAGCAGTTTCCCAGGGATCCATGGCTACACCTTC
TRBJ2-1	NA	TRBV4-1	NA	CASSHPVRASYNEQFF	TGCGCCAGCAGCCATCCCGTCAGAGCCTCCTACAATGAGCAGTTCTTC
TRBJ2-2	NA	TRBV27	NA	CASSFFGGLLAGELFF	TGTGCCAGCAGTTTCTTTGGGGGGCTATTAGCCGGGGAGCTGTTTTTT
TRBJ2-3	NA	TRBV4-1	NA	CASSLWGRSTDTQYF	TGCGCCAGCAGCCTCTGGGGAAGAAGCACAGATACGCAGTATTTT
TRBJ2-1	NA	TRBV7-9	NA	CASSSNNEQFF	TGTGCCAGCAGCTCTAACAATGAGCAGTTCTTC
TRBJ2-3	NA	TRBV28	NA	CASRARWVTDTQYF	TGTGCCAGCAGGGCTCGTTGGGTCACAGATACGCAGTATTTT
TRBJ2-1	NA	TRBV12-5	NA	CASALTQDEQFF	TGTGCTAGTGCCCTAACTCAGGATGAGCAGTTCTTC
TRBJ2-5	TRBD2	TRBV7-9	NA	CASSLGSGGGAGETQYF	TGTGCCAGCAGCTTAGGGTCTGGCGGGGGGGCTGGAGAGACCCAGTACTTC
TRBJ1-1	NA	TRBV4-1	NA	CASSRGADTEAFF	TGCGCCAGCAGCCGCGGTGCCGACACTGAAGCTTTCTTT
TRBJ2-5	NA	TRBV7-2	once	CASSLVLPPGKEQETQYF	TGTGCCAGCAGCTTAGTTCTTCCTCCCGGGAAGGAGCAAGAGACCCAGTACTTC
TRBJ1-4	NA	TRBV27	NA	CASSLYFDNEKLFF	TGTGCCAGCAGTTTGTACTTCGATAATGAAAAACTGTTTTTT
TRBJ2-3	TRBD1	TRBV9	NA	CASSVGTGGTDTQYF	TGTGCCAGCAGCGTAGGGACAGGGGGCACAGATACGCAGTATTTT
TRBJ1-1	NA	TRBV28	NA	CASSLLGWTEAFF	TGTGCCAGCAGTTTATTAGGGTGGACTGAAGCTTTCTTT
TRBJ1-4	NA	TRBV7-9	NA	CASSLGIEKLFF	TGTGCCAGCAGTTTGGGCATCGAAAAACTGTTTTTT
TRBJ1-1	NA	TRBV6-4	NA	CARRTVNTEAFF	TGTGCCCGGCGGACGGTTAACACTGAAGCTTTCTTT
TRBJ1-2	NA	TRBV2	NA	CASSEMNYGYTF	TGTGCCAGCAGTGAAATGAACTATGGCTACACCTTC
TRBJ2-2	NA	TRBV7-9	NA	CASKPLGADLNTGELFF	TGTGCCAGCAAGCCTCTGGGGGCCGATTTGAACACCGGGGAGCTGTTTTTT
TRBJ2-3	TRBD1	TRBV6-4	NA	CASSDRGITDTQYF	TGTGCCAGCAGCGACAGGGGGATCACAGATACGCAGTATTTT
TRBJ2-6	NA	TRBV4-2	NA	CASSQERPRAAGANVLTF	TGTGCCAGCAGCCAAGAACGCCCCAGGGCCGCTGGGGCCAACGTCCTGACTTTC
TRBJ1-6	TRBD1	TRBV14	NA	CASSQFDRGNSPLHF	TGTGCCAGCAGCCAATTCGACAGGGGGAATTCACCCCTCCACTTT
TRBJ1-2	NA	TRBV18	once	CASSPLTPTGRSDGYTF	TGTGCCAGCTCACCACTCACGCCAACAGGGAGGTCTGATGGCTACACCTTC
TRBJ1-1	TRBD1	TRBV27	NA	CASSLMPGGVRAEAFF	TGTGCCAGCAGTTTGATGCCAGGGGGAGTGAGAGCTGAAGCTTTCTTT
TRBJ1-1	NA	TRBV5-1	few	CASSLNTEAFF	TGCGCCAGCAGCTTGAACACTGAAGCTTTCTTT
TRBJ2-3	NA	TRBV10-3	NA	CAIQDSASTDTQYF	TGTGCCATCCAAGACTCGGCTAGCACAGATACGCAGTATTTT
TRBJ1-3	NA	TRBV5-4	NA	CASSDRGKGSGNTIYF	TGTGCCAGCAGCGATCGGGGGAAGGGCTCTGGAAACACCATATATTTT